Listed below are T cell receptor beta chains from one sample, sequenced in a study of early T cells in non-severe SARS-CoV-2 infection. TCRdb fed the 5' RACE reads into MiXCR, producing one record per CDR3 protein. The data show about 55,000 distinct CDR3 sequences, with about 15% seen just once and about a tenth held by the top ten. Source: whole blood, taken at baseline. These receptors originate from an adult who was a healthcare worker with PCR-confirmed SARS-CoV-2 infection or an uninfected control (not recorded which). Both conserved end residues are part of each CDR3. The D gene is left open where the match is weak. Part of the rows lack a size; the others show once, few, many or a class for expanded clones.

d_gene: NA; len: 17; v_gene: TRBV12-3/TRBV12-4; j_gene: TRBJ1-5; abundance: few; CDR3nt: TGTGTCAGCAGTTTAGGTGGGACAATTTATAGCAATCAGCCCCAGCATTTT; CDR3aa: CVSSLGGTIYSNQPQHF
d_gene: NA; len: 15; v_gene: TRBV9; j_gene: TRBJ2-7; abundance: NA; CDR3nt: TGTGCCAGCAGCGTAGGTCCCGGGGCCTCCTACGAGCAGTACTTC; CDR3aa: CASSVGPGASYEQYF
d_gene: NA; len: 14; v_gene: TRBV5-1; j_gene: TRBJ1-4; abundance: few; CDR3nt: TGCGCCAGCAGCGCGAAGGGACAAGACGAAAAACTGTTTTTT; CDR3aa: CASSAKGQDEKLFF
d_gene: TRBD1; len: 15; v_gene: TRBV6-6; j_gene: TRBJ1-2; abundance: NA; CDR3nt: TGTGCCAGCACGGACAGGGGGTTAGATGACTATGGCTACACCTTC; CDR3aa: CASTDRGLDDYGYTF
d_gene: NA; len: 14; v_gene: TRBV5-1; j_gene: TRBJ1-2; abundance: NA; CDR3nt: TGCGCCAGCAGCTCGTTATACAACAACTATGGCTACACCTTC; CDR3aa: CASSSLYNNYGYTF
d_gene: TRBD1; len: 17; v_gene: TRBV11-2; j_gene: TRBJ2-2; abundance: NA; CDR3nt: TGTGCCAGCAGCCCCTGGACAGGCAGACTGAACACCGGGGAGCTGTTTTTT; CDR3aa: CASSPWTGRLNTGELFF
d_gene: NA; len: 15; v_gene: TRBV2; j_gene: TRBJ2-3; abundance: NA; CDR3nt: TGTGCCAGCGGCCTACAGGGTGCTAGCACAGATACGCAGTATTTT; CDR3aa: CASGLQGASTDTQYF
d_gene: NA; len: 14; v_gene: TRBV3-1; j_gene: TRBJ2-6; abundance: NA; CDR3nt: TGTGCCAGCAGCCCGGGGGGCGGGGCCAACGTCCTGACTTTC; CDR3aa: CASSPGGGANVLTF
d_gene: NA; len: 14; v_gene: TRBV19; j_gene: TRBJ2-7; abundance: many; CDR3nt: TGTGCCAGTAGTCCGTGGGGGGGGGCCCTCGAGCAGTACTTC; CDR3aa: CASSPWGGALEQYF
d_gene: TRBD1; len: 14; v_gene: TRBV11-2; j_gene: TRBJ2-2; abundance: few; CDR3nt: TGTGCCAGCCGACAGGGGAGGAGCACCGGGGAGCTGTTTTTT; CDR3aa: CASRQGRSTGELFF
d_gene: NA; len: 14; v_gene: TRBV4-1; j_gene: TRBJ2-1; abundance: many; CDR3nt: TGCGCCAGCAGCCAAGAACTAGAGGGCAGGGAGCAGTTCTTC; CDR3aa: CASSQELEGREQFF
d_gene: TRBD1; len: 15; v_gene: TRBV29-1; j_gene: TRBJ2-7; abundance: NA; CDR3nt: TGCAGCGTTGAATCAGGACAGGAGAGCTCCTACGAGCAGTACTTC; CDR3aa: CSVESGQESSYEQYF
d_gene: TRBD2; len: 15; v_gene: TRBV28; j_gene: TRBJ2-3; abundance: many; CDR3nt: TGTGCCAGCAGCCCTAGCGGGGGGGCCACAGATACGCAGTATTTT; CDR3aa: CASSPSGGATDTQYF
d_gene: NA; len: 13; v_gene: TRBV12-3/TRBV12-4; j_gene: TRBJ1-6; abundance: NA; CDR3nt: TGTGCCAGCAGTCCTTTTGGTAATTCACCCCTCCACTTT; CDR3aa: CASSPFGNSPLHF
d_gene: TRBD1; len: 16; v_gene: TRBV28; j_gene: TRBJ2-7; abundance: NA; CDR3nt: TGTGCCAGCAGACCCGAGCCGGGGACAGGGGAGAACGAGCAGTACTTC; CDR3aa: CASRPEPGTGENEQYF
d_gene: TRBD2; len: 17; v_gene: TRBV3-1; j_gene: TRBJ2-7; abundance: few; CDR3nt: TGTGCCAGCAGCCAAGTTCCTAGCGGGGCGATGGCGGACGAGCAGTACTTC; CDR3aa: CASSQVPSGAMADEQYF
d_gene: NA; len: 14; v_gene: TRBV5-1; j_gene: TRBJ2-3; abundance: NA; CDR3nt: TGCGCCAGCAGCTTGGCTCGGTTCACAGATACGCAGTATTTT; CDR3aa: CASSLARFTDTQYF
d_gene: NA; len: 13; v_gene: TRBV27; j_gene: TRBJ2-5; abundance: many; CDR3nt: TGTGCCAGCAGTTCACAGGGGAGGGAGACCCAGTACTTC; CDR3aa: CASSSQGRETQYF
d_gene: NA; len: 18; v_gene: TRBV28; j_gene: TRBJ2-7; abundance: many; CDR3nt: TGTGCCAGCAGTCCCGAAGTCCTCGGCAGGGGAAGCTCCTACGAGCAGTACTTC; CDR3aa: CASSPEVLGRGSSYEQYF
d_gene: NA; len: 14; v_gene: TRBV15; j_gene: TRBJ2-5; abundance: NA; CDR3nt: TGTGCCACCAGCAGACAGGGGTCCCAAGAGACCCAGTACTTC; CDR3aa: CATSRQGSQETQYF
d_gene: NA; len: 18; v_gene: TRBV11-2; j_gene: TRBJ2-6; abundance: few; CDR3nt: TGTGCCAGCAGCCGAAGGACAGGAGGGGGCTCTGGGGCCAACGTCCTGACTTTC; CDR3aa: CASSRRTGGGSGANVLTF
d_gene: TRBD1; len: 16; v_gene: TRBV5-1; j_gene: TRBJ2-1; abundance: NA; CDR3nt: TGCGCCAGCAGCCCCGGACAGGTGACCTCCTACAATGAGCAGTTCTTC; CDR3aa: CASSPGQVTSYNEQFF
d_gene: NA; len: 13; v_gene: TRBV7-3; j_gene: TRBJ1-4; abundance: few; CDR3nt: TGTGCCAGCAGCGCCCGACGCGGAGAAAAACTGTTTTTT; CDR3aa: CASSARRGEKLFF
d_gene: NA; len: 12; v_gene: TRBV25-1; j_gene: TRBJ1-5; abundance: NA; CDR3nt: TGTGCCAGCAGTGAATCTGGGAGGGCCCAGCATTTT; CDR3aa: CASSESGRAQHF
d_gene: TRBD1; len: 15; v_gene: TRBV5-6; j_gene: TRBJ1-2; abundance: many; CDR3nt: TGTGCCAGCAGCTTGCGGACAGGGGTTCGGTATGGCTACACCTTC; CDR3aa: CASSLRTGVRYGYTF
d_gene: NA; len: 18; v_gene: TRBV3-1; j_gene: TRBJ2-6; abundance: NA; CDR3nt: TGTGCCAGCAGCCGACTGACAAGGGGCCTCTCTGGGGCCAACGTCCTGACTTTC; CDR3aa: CASSRLTRGLSGANVLTF
d_gene: NA; len: 15; v_gene: TRBV10-3; j_gene: TRBJ2-7; abundance: few; CDR3nt: TGTGCCATCGGTCCCATAAGGCAGCCTACCTACGAGCAGTACTTC; CDR3aa: CAIGPIRQPTYEQYF
d_gene: TRBD1; len: 16; v_gene: TRBV5-1; j_gene: TRBJ2-1; abundance: many; CDR3nt: TGCGCCAGCCAAACCATTGGGACAGGGGGAGGCAATGAGCAGTTCTTC; CDR3aa: CASQTIGTGGGNEQFF
d_gene: NA; len: 17; v_gene: TRBV5-1; j_gene: TRBJ2-2; abundance: few; CDR3nt: TGCGCCAGCAGCTTGGGCATTAGCTCCCTGAACACCGGGGAGCTGTTTTTT; CDR3aa: CASSLGISSLNTGELFF
d_gene: NA; len: 15; v_gene: TRBV10-2; j_gene: TRBJ2-1; abundance: NA; CDR3nt: TGCGCCAGCAGTGGGGCTAACTTACTCTACAATGAGCAGTTCTTC; CDR3aa: CASSGANLLYNEQFF
d_gene: NA; len: 11; v_gene: TRBV29-1; j_gene: TRBJ2-2; abundance: few; CDR3nt: TGCAGCGTTGGGGTTGGCGGGGAGCTGTTTTTT; CDR3aa: CSVGVGGELFF
d_gene: NA; len: 13; v_gene: TRBV11-2; j_gene: TRBJ2-7; abundance: few; CDR3nt: TGTGCCAGCAGCTTAAAAGCGGCGGACGAGCAGTACTTC; CDR3aa: CASSLKAADEQYF
d_gene: NA; len: 16; v_gene: TRBV5-1; j_gene: TRBJ2-1; abundance: NA; CDR3nt: TGCGCCAGCAGTTCCATCAGCGGTAGCTCCTACAATGAGCAGTTCTTC; CDR3aa: CASSSISGSSYNEQFF
d_gene: NA; len: 14; v_gene: TRBV5-6; j_gene: TRBJ1-2; abundance: many; CDR3nt: TGTGCCAGCAGCCCTTCCCGGACTAACTATGGCTACACCTTC; CDR3aa: CASSPSRTNYGYTF
d_gene: NA; len: 13; v_gene: TRBV4-1; j_gene: TRBJ1-2; abundance: many; CDR3nt: TGCGCCAGCAGCCAAAGTGAGGTTTATGGCTACACCTTC; CDR3aa: CASSQSEVYGYTF
d_gene: TRBD1; len: 15; v_gene: TRBV20-1; j_gene: TRBJ1-2; abundance: medium-sized; CDR3nt: TGCAGTGCTCTTAACAACAGGGGCGCAGCAAATGGCTACACCTTC; CDR3aa: CSALNNRGAANGYTF
d_gene: NA; len: 16; v_gene: TRBV28; j_gene: TRBJ2-2; abundance: NA; CDR3nt: TGTGCCAGCAGTTTGGTAGGGGCCACCCTTACCGGGGAGCTGTTTTTT; CDR3aa: CASSLVGATLTGELFF
d_gene: TRBD2; len: 19; v_gene: TRBV28; j_gene: TRBJ2-2; abundance: NA; CDR3nt: TGTGCCAGCAGTTTTCCCCAAACTAGCGGGAGATTCAACACCGGGGAGCTGTTTTTT; CDR3aa: CASSFPQTSGRFNTGELFF
d_gene: TRBD1; len: 15; v_gene: TRBV24-1; j_gene: TRBJ1-5; abundance: few; CDR3nt: TGTGCCACCAGTGACAGGACAGGGGGCAATCAGCCCCAGCATTTT; CDR3aa: CATSDRTGGNQPQHF
d_gene: TRBD1; len: 15; v_gene: TRBV12-3/TRBV12-4; j_gene: TRBJ2-7; abundance: NA; CDR3nt: TGTGCCAGCGGATCTCCGGACAGGGTGGGCTTGGAGCAGTACTTC; CDR3aa: CASGSPDRVGLEQYF
d_gene: TRBD2; len: 17; v_gene: TRBV5-1; j_gene: TRBJ2-5; abundance: few; CDR3nt: TGCGCCAGCAGCTTGAAAGGGACTAGCGGGACCCAAGAGACCCAGTACTTC; CDR3aa: CASSLKGTSGTQETQYF
d_gene: TRBD2; len: 16; v_gene: TRBV4-1; j_gene: TRBJ2-1; abundance: many; CDR3nt: TGCGCCAGCAGCCCCCTTAGCGGGACCTCCTACAATGAGCAGTTCTTC; CDR3aa: CASSPLSGTSYNEQFF
d_gene: NA; len: 15; v_gene: TRBV7-9; j_gene: TRBJ2-1; abundance: few; CDR3nt: TGTGCCAGCAGACCACCCTCTAGGAATGTCGATGAGCAGTTCTTC; CDR3aa: CASRPPSRNVDEQFF
d_gene: NA; len: 16; v_gene: TRBV21-1; j_gene: TRBJ2-1; abundance: NA; CDR3nt: TGTGCCAGCAGCAGGAGTAGCGGGAGATCCTACAATGAGCAGTTCTTC; CDR3aa: CASSRSSGRSYNEQFF
d_gene: TRBD1; len: 14; v_gene: TRBV20-1; j_gene: TRBJ1-1; abundance: NA; CDR3nt: TGCAGTGCTCGGAATACAGGGGTGAACACTGAAGCTTTCTTT; CDR3aa: CSARNTGVNTEAFF
d_gene: NA; len: 18; v_gene: TRBV19; j_gene: TRBJ1-4; abundance: NA; CDR3nt: TGTGCCAGTAGCACTTACCAGGGGCAGGCCGGCCCTAATGAAAAACTGTTTTTT; CDR3aa: CASSTYQGQAGPNEKLFF
d_gene: NA; len: 14; v_gene: TRBV7-9; j_gene: TRBJ2-2; abundance: few; CDR3nt: TGTGCCAGCAGCTTAGGCCTGGACACCGGGGAGCTGTTTTTT; CDR3aa: CASSLGLDTGELFF
d_gene: TRBD1; len: 15; v_gene: TRBV7-2; j_gene: TRBJ1-2; abundance: many; CDR3nt: TGTGCCAGCAGCCCGGGGAATCAGGGGGGGATTGGCTACACCTTC; CDR3aa: CASSPGNQGGIGYTF
d_gene: NA; len: 13; v_gene: TRBV9; j_gene: TRBJ1-3; abundance: few; CDR3nt: TGTGCCAGCTCAGCAGTCTCTGGAAACACCATATATTTT; CDR3aa: CASSAVSGNTIYF
d_gene: NA; len: 17; v_gene: TRBV11-3; j_gene: TRBJ2-1; abundance: NA; CDR3nt: TGTGCCAGCAGCTTAATCGGCGGGTCTAGCTCCTACAATGAGCAGTTCTTC; CDR3aa: CASSLIGGSSSYNEQFF
d_gene: NA; len: 15; v_gene: TRBV12-3/TRBV12-4; j_gene: TRBJ1-6; abundance: NA; CDR3nt: TGTGCCAGCAGTTTTGAGGCGGACTATAATTCACCCCTCCACTTT; CDR3aa: CASSFEADYNSPLHF